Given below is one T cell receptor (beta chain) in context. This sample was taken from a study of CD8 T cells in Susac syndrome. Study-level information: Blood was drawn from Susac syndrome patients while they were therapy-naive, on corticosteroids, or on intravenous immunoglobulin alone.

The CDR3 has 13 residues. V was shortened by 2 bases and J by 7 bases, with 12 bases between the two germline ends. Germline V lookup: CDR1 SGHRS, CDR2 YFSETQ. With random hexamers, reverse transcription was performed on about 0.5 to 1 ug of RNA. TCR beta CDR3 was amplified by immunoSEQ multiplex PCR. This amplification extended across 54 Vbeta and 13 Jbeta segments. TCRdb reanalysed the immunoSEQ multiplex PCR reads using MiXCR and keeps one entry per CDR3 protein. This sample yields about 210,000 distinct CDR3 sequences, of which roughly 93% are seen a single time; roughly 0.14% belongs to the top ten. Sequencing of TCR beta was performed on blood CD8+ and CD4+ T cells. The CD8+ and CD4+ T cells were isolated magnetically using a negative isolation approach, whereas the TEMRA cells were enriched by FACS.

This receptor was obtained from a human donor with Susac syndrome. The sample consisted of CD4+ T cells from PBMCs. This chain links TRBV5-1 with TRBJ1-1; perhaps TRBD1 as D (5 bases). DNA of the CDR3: TGCGCCAGCAGCTTCGGGACCTCGGGTGAAGCTTTCTTT. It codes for CASSFGTSGEAFF.